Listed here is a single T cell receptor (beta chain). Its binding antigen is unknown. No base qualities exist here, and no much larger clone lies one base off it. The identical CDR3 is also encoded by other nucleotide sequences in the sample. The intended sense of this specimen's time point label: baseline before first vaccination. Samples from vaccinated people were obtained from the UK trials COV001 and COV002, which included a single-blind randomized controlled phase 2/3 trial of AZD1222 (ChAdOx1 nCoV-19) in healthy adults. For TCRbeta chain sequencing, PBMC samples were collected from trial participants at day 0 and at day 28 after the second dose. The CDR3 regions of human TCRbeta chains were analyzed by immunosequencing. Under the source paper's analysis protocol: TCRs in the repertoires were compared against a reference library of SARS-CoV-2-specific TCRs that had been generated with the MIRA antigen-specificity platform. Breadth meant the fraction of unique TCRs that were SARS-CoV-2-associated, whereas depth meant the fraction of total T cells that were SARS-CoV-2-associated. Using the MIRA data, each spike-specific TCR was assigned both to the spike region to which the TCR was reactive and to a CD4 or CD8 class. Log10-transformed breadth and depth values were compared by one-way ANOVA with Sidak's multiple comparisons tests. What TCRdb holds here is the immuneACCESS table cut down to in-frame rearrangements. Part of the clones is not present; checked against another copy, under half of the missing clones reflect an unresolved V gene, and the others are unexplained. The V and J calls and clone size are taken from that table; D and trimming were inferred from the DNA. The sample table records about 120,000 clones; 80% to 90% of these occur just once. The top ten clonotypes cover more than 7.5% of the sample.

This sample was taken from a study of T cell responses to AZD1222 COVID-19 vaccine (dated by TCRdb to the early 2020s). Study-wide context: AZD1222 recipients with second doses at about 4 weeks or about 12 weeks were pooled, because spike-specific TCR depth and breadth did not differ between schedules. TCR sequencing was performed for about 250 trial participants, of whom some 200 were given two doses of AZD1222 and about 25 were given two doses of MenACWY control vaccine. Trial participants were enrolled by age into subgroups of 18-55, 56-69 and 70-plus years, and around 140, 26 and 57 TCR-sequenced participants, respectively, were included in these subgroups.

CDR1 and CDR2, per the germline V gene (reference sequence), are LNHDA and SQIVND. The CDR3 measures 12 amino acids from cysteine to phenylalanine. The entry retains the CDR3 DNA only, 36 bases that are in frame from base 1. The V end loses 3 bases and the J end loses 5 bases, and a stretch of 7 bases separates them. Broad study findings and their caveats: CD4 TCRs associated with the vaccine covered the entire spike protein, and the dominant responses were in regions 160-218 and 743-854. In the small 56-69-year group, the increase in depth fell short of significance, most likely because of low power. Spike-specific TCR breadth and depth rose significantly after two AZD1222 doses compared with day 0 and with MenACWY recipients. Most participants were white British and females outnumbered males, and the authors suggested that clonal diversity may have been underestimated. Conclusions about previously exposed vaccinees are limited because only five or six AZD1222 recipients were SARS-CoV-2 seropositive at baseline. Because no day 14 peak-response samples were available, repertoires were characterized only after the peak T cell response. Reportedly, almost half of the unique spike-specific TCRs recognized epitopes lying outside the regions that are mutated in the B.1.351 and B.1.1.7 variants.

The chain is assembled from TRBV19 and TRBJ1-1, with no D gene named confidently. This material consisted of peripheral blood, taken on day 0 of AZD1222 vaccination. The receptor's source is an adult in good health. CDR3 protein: CASSIPRTEAFF. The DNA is TGTGCCAGTAGTATCCCTAGGACTGAAGCTTTCTTT.